Listed here is a single TCR beta chain. The data derive from a study of blood T cell repertoires in COVID-19. Assay: immunoSEQ multiplex PCR; the TCRdb copy retains only in-frame clones and omits some. The table records approximately 270,000 clones, roughly nine tenths of them present only once. From germline, CDR1 is MNHEY and CDR2 SVGAGI. V was trimmed by 11 bases and J by 4 bases, leaving 19 bases between them. This CDR3 spans 14 amino acids. This receptor was obtained from a man between 40 and 49 years old with active or convalescent COVID-19. Specimen: peripheral blood. V gene TRBV6-5 combines with J gene TRBJ2-3; tentative D call: TRBD1 (6 bases). CDR3 residues: CAGGRARGSDTQYF. The CDR3 bases are TGTGCCGGAGGTAGGGCCAGGGGTTCAGATACGCAGTATTTT.